This is a list of T cell receptor beta chains from one sample in a study of tumor and adjacent non-tumor tissue in lung cancer. In TCRdb, the multiplex PCR reads were re-called with MiXCR into one record per CDR3 protein. The table shows 220,000 or so distinct CDR3 sequences, with 71% occurring only once. The material sequenced was lung tumor tissue. These receptors all come from a man aged 60 to 69 with non-small cell lung cancer. CDR3s include the opening cysteine and the closing phenylalanine or tryptophan. The order of the fields is V gene, J gene, CDR3 protein.

V gene: TRBV6-5; J gene: TRBJ2-5; CDR3 protein: CASREGLAGETQYF
V gene: TRBV6-5; J gene: TRBJ2-5; CDR3 protein: CASSDTGTEGAQYF
V gene: TRBV11-1; J gene: TRBJ2-7; CDR3 protein: CASSEGLVGAKQYF
V gene: TRBV7-2; J gene: TRBJ2-7; CDR3 protein: CASSDTYEQYF
V gene: TRBV4-2; J gene: TRBJ2-7; CDR3 protein: CASSQDLAGGSYEQYF
V gene: TRBV7-9; J gene: TRBJ2-6; CDR3 protein: CAGSPTTGVGGANVLTF
V gene: TRBV5-1; J gene: TRBJ2-7; CDR3 protein: CASNLVLTSGSPDSYEQYF
V gene: TRBV29-1; J gene: TRBJ2-5; CDR3 protein: CSASGPQETQYF
V gene: TRBV28; J gene: TRBJ1-2; CDR3 protein: CASSEQGNRGYGYTF
V gene: TRBV6-5; J gene: TRBJ1-4; CDR3 protein: CASSYRGQYEKLFF
V gene: TRBV12-3/TRBV12-4; J gene: TRBJ2-7; CDR3 protein: CASSTAGLGYEQYF
V gene: TRBV11-2; J gene: TRBJ2-5; CDR3 protein: CASSLAVYDIQETHYF
V gene: TRBV6-1; J gene: TRBJ1-5; CDR3 protein: CASSSDSVENQPQHF
V gene: TRBV4-3; J gene: TRBJ2-4; CDR3 protein: CASVQELRGRENIQYF
V gene: TRBV20-1; J gene: TRBJ2-1; CDR3 protein: CSARDPPGAKNEQFF
V gene: TRBV28; J gene: TRBJ2-5; CDR3 protein: CASQRGQETQYF
V gene: TRBV6-5; J gene: TRBJ1-1; CDR3 protein: CASTATDRNTEAFF
V gene: TRBV20-1; J gene: TRBJ1-5; CDR3 protein: CSAKGEGGRQGMSNQPQHF
V gene: TRBV11-2; J gene: TRBJ2-1; CDR3 protein: CTSSLDPGSVYEQFF
V gene: TRBV24-1; J gene: -; CDR3 protein: CATSDFSTGDSSNEQYF
V gene: TRBV20-1; J gene: TRBJ1-1; CDR3 protein: CSVFRGPDTEAFF
V gene: TRBV4-1; J gene: TRBJ2-2; CDR3 protein: CASSQGTAGGYTGELFF
V gene: TRBV29-1; J gene: TRBJ2-3; CDR3 protein: CSVEGTSGGTDTQYF
V gene: TRBV11-1; J gene: TRBJ2-5; CDR3 protein: CAISPFDMGKEAQYF
V gene: TRBV5-6; J gene: TRBJ1-5; CDR3 protein: CASSFFRFNQPHHF
V gene: TRBV6-1; J gene: TRBJ2-3; CDR3 protein: CASDEGGTDTQYF
V gene: TRBV11-1; J gene: TRBJ2-1; CDR3 protein: CASSLSSEQFF
V gene: TRBV29-1; J gene: TRBJ2-3; CDR3 protein: CSVVPDTDTQYF
V gene: TRBV9; J gene: TRBJ1-3; CDR3 protein: CASSAPGSSGNTIYF